This record looks at one T cell receptor beta chain sequence and its context. It lacks a known antigen. No much larger clone exists at a distance of one base, and base qualities are not known. The sample belongs to a study of vaccination and CD4 T cells after COVID-19 (dated by TCRdb to between 2020 and 2023). For the wider study: Every convalescent patient had a positive nasal swab PCR test for SARS-CoV-2, with mild disease in under ten patients and severe disease in one. Post-vaccine blood samples were collected a median of approximately 72 days after the second vaccine dose, ranging from roughly 14 to 241 days. The spike-specific CD4+ TCR repertoire was compared before and after mRNA vaccination in approximately 9 COVID-19 convalescent patients and 4 infection-naive healthy vaccine recipients. In the convalescent cohort there were six males and four females, among whom were two Hispanic individuals, seven Caucasians, two Asians and one multiracial person. Post-COVID blood samples from convalescent patients were collected a median of around 100 days after diagnosis, with a range of 35 to 161 days. For stimulating the cultures, overlapping spike peptide pools were used, derived from SARS-CoV-2 as well as from the common cold coronaviruses HCoV-NL63, HCoV-OC43 and HCoV-229E. Control cultures used a CEFX viral epitope pool as positive control, an HIV-1 Nef peptide pool as negative control, or no peptide. Participants got two doses of the Pfizer-BioNTech BNT162b2 vaccine (n=8) or two doses of the Moderna mRNA-1273 vaccine (n=2). For a few convalescent patients, samples were collected at an early post-vaccination timepoint (day 14) as well as at a late post-vaccination timepoint (days 161 to 241).

Based on the germline V gene (reference sequence), the CDR1 and CDR2 sequences are DFQATT and SNEGSKA. The CDR3, from cysteine to phenylalanine, totals 13 residues. Only CDR3 DNA remains: 39 bases, in frame from the first base. V was cut back by 6 bases and J by 4 bases, leaving a gap of 15 bases between them. Library preparation used PCR. DNA from cultured CD4+ T cells underwent TCR sequencing with the Oncomine TCR Beta short-read assay at the Johns Hopkins FTIC core. Genomic DNA was extracted from the cultured CD4+ T cells with the QIAamp micro DNA kit. The Oncomine TCR Beta libraries from cultured CD4+ T cells were pooled using unique dual indexes and then sequenced on an Illumina iSeq 100. The original methods were these. Non-productive sequences were removed, and CDR3s not starting with C, not ending with F or W, or shorter than 7 amino acids were discarded. Antigen-specific clonotypes were identified with the MANAFEST web application by comparing peptide-stimulated wells with reference and other culture wells. Positive clones required FDR below 0.05, an odds ratio above 5, and productive frequency above 0.1% in at least two of three replicate wells. Clonotypes that were significantly expanded in both SARS-CoV-2 spike wells and at least one common cold coronavirus spike condition were defined as cross-reactive. Using R version 3.6.1, CDR3 homology was evaluated through Levenshtein distances (stringdist) along with unrooted phylogenetic trees (ape). TCRdb applied fastp at Q25 and MiXCR to the public reads, then kept only in-frame beta chains. Each CDR3 protein gets just one entry, which takes the most common genes and DNA from the rows behind it. For this entry, the V and J calls and clone size follow TCRdb and not the study's own pipeline. This sample lists around 15,000 distinct CDR3 sequences; around 48% were detected once. Jointly, the top ten make up 10% to 15% of the sample.

This sample's time point label indicates: late sampling 161 to 241 days after vaccination in a few convalescent patients. The intended sense of this specimen's treatment or condition label: roughly nine-day PBMC culture with coronavirus spike peptide pools or control peptides (ViraFEST assay). The study used the ViraFEST assay, which expanded antigen-specific T cells with peptide pools and then identified expanded clonotypes by TCR sequencing. The positive SARS-CoV-2 PCR tests of the convalescent patients were dated from March to December 2020, before the Alpha, Beta and Delta variants emerged in the United States. Each well held 2 million to 2.5 million PBMCs cultured with 10 ug/ml peptide pools in IMDM containing about 5% human AB serum and around 10 IU/ml IL-2. Half of the culture medium was replaced with fresh IL-2-containing medium on days 3 and 7. After around 11 days of culture, CD4+ T cells were isolated by negative selection using the EasySep CD4+ T cell isolation kit. Ficoll-Paque Plus gradient centrifugation was used to isolate PBMCs from whole blood, and the isolated PBMCs were then either used fresh or cryopreserved at -140C. In general, triplicate wells were set up for every culture condition.

The investigation overall reported the following: Although the median number of SARS-CoV-2-reactive clonotypes went up from more than 20 after infection to roughly 40 after vaccination, the increase was not significant. In convalescent patients, a median approximately 86% of post-vaccine SARS-CoV-2-reactive clones were detected only after vaccination, and vaccine-specific priming was suggested by this finding. In convalescent patients, nearly all vaccine-specific clones (304 of 307) were found to be mono-reactive for SARS-CoV-2 spike rather than cross-reactive with common cold coronaviruses. Only a relatively small number of convalescent patients were included in the study, and early timepoints following natural infection were not analyzed.

The rearrangement combines TRBV20-1 with TRBJ2-5; TRBD2 is a weak D gene call, 6 bases matching. The receptor comes from a human donor who had recovered from COVID-19. Sequences were derived from CD4+ T cells from blood, cultured in vitro, sampled about 7 months after SARS-CoV-2 vaccination. This receptor has the CDR3 CSAVLTSAETQYF. In nucleotide form, the sequence is TGCAGTGCCGTTTTGACTAGTGCAGAGACCCAGTACTTC.